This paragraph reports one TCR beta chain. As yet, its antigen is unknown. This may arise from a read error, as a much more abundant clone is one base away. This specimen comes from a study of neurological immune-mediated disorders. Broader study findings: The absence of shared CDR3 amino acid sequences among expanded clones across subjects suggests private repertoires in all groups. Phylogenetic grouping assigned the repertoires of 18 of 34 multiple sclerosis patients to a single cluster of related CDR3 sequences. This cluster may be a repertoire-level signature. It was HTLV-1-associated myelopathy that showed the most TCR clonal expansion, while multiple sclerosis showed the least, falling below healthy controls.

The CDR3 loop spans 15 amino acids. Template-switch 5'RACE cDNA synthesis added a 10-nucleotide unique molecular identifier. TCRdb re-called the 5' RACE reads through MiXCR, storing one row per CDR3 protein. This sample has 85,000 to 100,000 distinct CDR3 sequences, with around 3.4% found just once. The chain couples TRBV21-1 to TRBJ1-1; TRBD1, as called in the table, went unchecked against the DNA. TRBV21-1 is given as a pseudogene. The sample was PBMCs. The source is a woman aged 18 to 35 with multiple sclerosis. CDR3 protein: CASSKQGTPNTEAFF. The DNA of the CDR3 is TGTGCCAGCAGCAAACAGGGCACACCGAACACTGAAGCTTTCTTT.